This TCR beta chain derives from a study of cytomegalovirus exposure and HLA in healthy donors. The data were produced by immunoSEQ multiplex PCR, yet TCRdb's version contains in-frame clones alone and is incomplete. The data hold about 270,000 clones, with 65% to 90% observed a single time. Germline trimming cut 5 bases from V and 6 bases from J; bases unmatched to any gene: 3. Per germline, CDR1 SGHTA and CDR2 FQGNSA. The CDR3 loop spans 14 amino acids. The donors were part of the validation cohort, which consisted of about 120 subjects and was separate from the first cohort of hundreds of subjects.

The sequence derives from a young woman in good health and CMV-seronegative. The J gene is TRBJ1-5, the V gene TRBV7-2; 11 nucleotides agree with TRBD1. Sequencing was done on a sample of PBMCs. The CDR3 spells CASSRDRGFQPQHF. For the CDR3, the DNA is TGTGCCAGCAGCAGGGACAGGGGGTTTCAGCCCCAGCATTTT. The full variable domain, with the rest looked up from reference TRBV7-2 and TRBJ1-5, is GAGVSQSPSNKVTEKGKDVELRCDPISGHTALYWYRQSLGQGLEFLIYFQGNSAPDKSGLPSDRFSAERTGGSVSTLTIQRTQQEDSAVYLCASSRDRGFQPQHFGDGTRLSIL.